Following are 8 T cell receptor beta chains from one sample sequenced in a study of spatial heterogeneity in lung cancer. Using its own MiXCR run on the 5' RACE reads, TCRdb lists one record per CDR3 protein. Of about 22,000 distinct CDR3 sequences in the sample, 4.6% were seen once. The time point here: sample taken at primary tumor resection. Unsorted samples of tumor, nontumor lung or frozen PBMC had their whole RNA sequenced. The sample consisted of PBMCs, taken at surgery. These receptors were collected from a male donor with early-stage non-small cell lung cancer.

This clonotype was found a few times. This chain connects TRBV19 to TRBJ2-2; TRBD1 agrees at 7 bases. V was pared by 6 bases and J by 4 bases, with 5 bases of the junction left unmatched. CDR3 length: 14 residues. Germline CDR1 and CDR2: LNHDA and SQIVND (reference sequence). CDR3 residues: CASRTGASTGELFF. Here the CDR3 DNA reads TGTGCCAGTAGAACAGGGGCCAGCACCGGGGAGCTGTTTTTT.

This clonotype was counted ten times or more. This chain connects TRBV2 to TRBJ2-7, with TRBD1 as a possible D gene (7 bases). The germline V and J ends were trimmed by 8 bases and 2 bases, with 13 bases remaining between them. The V gene's germline CDR1 is SNHLY and CDR2 FYNNEI. The CDR3 length is 13 residues. The CDR3 coding sequence is TGTGCCAGCCTGCGGGACAGAACCTACGAGCAGTACTTC. Translating gives CASLRDRTYEQYF.

Only one count was recorded for this clonotype. The V call is TRBV27, the J call TRBJ1-1; no firm D call. CDR3 length: 16 amino acids. The germline gives CDR1 MNHEY, CDR2 SMNVEV (reference sequence). Trimming pared 6 bases from V and 2 bases from J, leaving 19 bases between. The CDR3 here is CASSRRAGRSNTEAFF. CDR3 DNA: TGTGCCAGCAGCAGAAGGGCGGGCAGGTCAAACACTGAAGCTTTCTTT.

Only a few counts were recorded for this clonotype. The chain joins TRBV20-1 to TRBJ1-5, with TRBD1 identical over 9 bases. CDR1 is DFQATT, CDR2 SNEGSKA, per germline (reference sequence). Germline trimming cut 6 bases from V and 7 bases from J; bases unmatched to any gene: 10. The CDR3 loop spans 14 amino acids. CDR3 bases: TGCAGTGCACCGGACAGGGGATTATACCAGCCCCAGCATTTT. Amino acid sequence: CSAPDRGLYQPQHF.

At least ten counts were recorded for this clonotype. CDR3 in amino acids: CASSLDGFEQYF. As DNA, the CDR3 is TGTGCCAGCAGCTTAGACGGATTCGAGCAGTACTTC. The V and J genes are TRBV7-2 and TRBJ2-7; D remains ambiguous. CDR3 length equals 12 residues. CDR1 is SGHTA and CDR2 is FQGNSA in the germline V gene. V was trimmed by 1 base and J by 6 bases, leaving 7 bases between them.

This clonotype was counted ten times or more. The rearrangement links TRBV12-3 or TRBV12-4 to TRBJ2-2, with D possibly called TRBD1 or TRBD2 (5 bases each). V was shortened by 3 bases and J by 6 bases, with 11 bases between the two germline ends. CDR3 size: 14 residues. In DNA form, the CDR3 reads TGTGCCAGCAGTTTCCGCCAGGGACCCGGGGAGCTGTTTTTT. Translated, it gives CASSFRQGPGELFF.

A few counts support this clonotype. The chain links TRBV15 to TRBJ1-4; D gene ambiguous. In germline, CDR1 is LNHNV, CDR2 YYDKDF (reference sequence). There are 13 residues in the CDR3. Trimming left V 0 bases short and J 8 bases short, with 7 bases between. DNA for the CDR3: TGTGCCACCAGCAGAGATAGACGGGAAAAACTGTTTTTT. It translates to CATSRDRREKLFF. Variable domain in full (rest from reference TRBV15 and TRBJ1-4): DAMVIQNPRYQVTQFGKPVTLSCSQTLNHNVMYWYQQKSSQAPKLLFHYYDKDFNNEADTPDNFQSRRPNTSFCFLDIRSPGLGDTAMYLCATSRDRREKLFFGSGTQLSVL.

This clonotype appeared many times. The chain carries TRBV19 and TRBJ1-5; D is unclear. Between the trimmed V and J ends, which lost 1 base and 0 bases, there was a span of 7 bases. Germline values: CDR1 LNHDA, CDR2 SQIVND (reference sequence). This CDR3 is 15 amino acids long. The CDR3 nucleotides read TGTGCCAGTAGTATAGGATCAGTTAGCAATCAGCCCCAGCATTTT. Its translation: CASSIGSVSNQPQHF. The complete variable domain, with remaining parts taken from reference TRBV19 and TRBJ1-5, reads DGGITQSPKYLFRKEGQNVTLSCEQNLNHDAMYWYRQDPGQGLRLIYYSQIVNDFQKGDIAEGYSVSREKKESFPLTVTSAQKNPTAFYLCASSIGSVSNQPQHFGDGTRLSIL.